This T cell receptor beta chain was sequenced for a study of shared clonotypes between healthy human individuals. Profiling relied on immunoSEQ multiplex PCR, and the TCRdb table lists in-frame clones only, not all of them. Counted here are roughly 2.6 million clones, approximately 92% occurring once; the ten biggest clones make up about 0.13%. For this clone: The antigen is undetermined.

The germline V gene encodes CDR1 SGDLS and CDR2 YYNGEE. The CDR3 has 15 amino acids. V was clipped by 3 bases and J by 0 bases, with 10 bases between them. Study observations and caveats: Tissue TCR repertoires likely differ from these blood-only repertoires. The sharing of 5% to 5.5% of naive CD4 clonotypes was seen across a handful of donors.

This receptor was taken from a young man in good health. The rearrangement links TRBV9 to TRBJ1-3; D unresolved. Sequenced material: naive CD4+ T cells sorted from blood. Indicated subset: CD45RA+ positively selected. CDR3 in amino acids: CASSARLGSGNTIYF. In DNA, the CDR3 is TGTGCCAGCAGCGCACGACTGGGCTCTGGAAACACCATATATTTT.